The entry below describes one T cell receptor beta chain. CDR1 and CDR2 from the germline V gene are SNHLY and FYNNEI. The V gene lost 7 bases and the J gene lost 14 bases, with 18 bases spanning the gap. The CDR3 extends over 12 amino acids. Original methodology: Counts of nucleated cells, estimated from reference gene primer amplification, were obtained. Sequenced by immunoSEQ multiplex PCR; TCRdb stores in-frame clones only, minus some. The V and J calls and clone size were taken over from that table, and D and trimming were inferred from the DNA. Of some 99,000 clones in the sample, around 80% were seen once. This sample was taken from a study of blood T cell repertoires in COVID-19. Turning to the study itself: Samples representing acute and convalescent COVID-19 were sourced from the United States, Italy and Spain. PBMCs, B-cell-depleted T cells, or T cells provided the cDNA or gDNA that made up the material.

The sequence derives from a human donor in a cohort sampled during active or convalescent COVID-19. The chain is built from TRBV2 and TRBJ2-4; a weak D match, TRBD1 (5 bases). Sequenced: peripheral blood. The CDR3 DNA reads TGTGCCAGCAACCCGACAGCACAGGACAAGTACTTC. Amino acid sequence: CASNPTAQDKYF.